Listed here is a single T cell receptor (beta chain). Method: immunoSEQ multiplex PCR; TCRdb's copy keeps in-frame clones and lacks some. This sample has a few hundred thousand clones, with more than 80% found just once. Donors were grouped by their self-reported clinical history. For recovered donors of Cohort 3, there were two negative PCRs, clearance, or symptom resolution. The data originate from a study of blood T cell repertoires in COVID-19. The wider study: Donors in the United States, Italy and Spain gave samples during acute or convalescent COVID-19. Sources were T cells, B-cell-depleted T cells, or PBMCs; the material itself was cDNA or gDNA.

The CDR3 has 15 residues. Germline V gene sequence: CDR1 MNHNS, CDR2 SASEGT. V was pared by 2 bases and J by 0 bases, with 10 bases between. Sequencing used PBMCs or T cells enriched from blood (not recorded which). The chain has TRBV6-1 and TRBJ2-5; no clear D. The receptor comes from a man aged 35 to 55 who had recovered from COVID-19. CDR3 nucleotide sequence: TGTGCCAGCAGTGAAATTCCTATGTACCAAGAGACCCAGTACTTC. Amino acids: CASSEIPMYQETQYF.